The following is a T cell receptor beta chain sequence with its context. Its specificity is not known. This entry comes from a study of Ad26.COV2.S vaccination and SARS-CoV-2 variants. For the study at large: Of the COV1001 trial arms, the Ad26.COV2.S arm included the donor. The vaccine Ad26.COV2.S was put into the muscle once, or twice with 56 days between.

The treatment is: roughly 20 received Ad26.COV2.S at low or high dose, single or two shots; 5 received placebo; per-sample allocation not given. On day 63 after the first injection, vaccine and placebo recipients gave samples. As its vector, the vaccine had Ad26, which expressed Wuhan-strain SARS-CoV-2 spike. Profiled with immunoSEQ multiplex PCR; TCRdb holds only in-frame clones, not every one. Of 350,000 to 400,000 clones in the sample, around 89% were seen once. Notes on the study in general: Whether participants received vaccine or placebo, their non-spike TCR breadth was similar.

CDR3 length: 16 residues. Between the trimmed V and J ends, which lost 4 bases and 8 bases, there was a span of 21 bases. Germline CDR1 and CDR2: LGHNA and YNFKEQ. This chain uses TRBV4-2 with TRBJ2-1, with D possibly TRBD2 on 7 matching bases. The sequence was collected from a person aged 18-60 years who received the Ad26.COV2.S COVID-19 vaccine or a placebo. Sequencing used peripheral blood, obtained in a trial of Ad26.COV2.S vaccine versus placebo. The chain's CDR3 is CASSLLGGGSVDEQFF. Here the CDR3 DNA reads TGTGCCAGCAGCCTCCTCGGGGGCGGGAGTGTCGATGAGCAGTTCTTC.